The entry below describes one TCR beta chain. Its antigen remains unidentified. Someone took an approximately 2.3 ml blood sample from each of the donors. The total RNA came straight from whole blood, and T cells were not sorted beforehand. This specimen belongs to a study of monozygotic twins with inflammatory bowel disease. Notes on the study in general: Among IBD patients, fewer clonotypes were shared with others than among healthy twins, especially with disease activity.

CDR3 length equals 15 residues. Germline values: CDR1 MGHRA, CDR2 YSYEKL. TCR libraries were prepared from about 3.5 ug total RNA each. TCRdb reprocessed the 5' RACE reads, with one entry per CDR3 protein and no DNA. The sample is made up of approximately 330,000 distinct CDR3 sequences, and the top ten hold around 2% of it. The TCR comes from a human donor with ulcerative colitis or Crohn's disease, or a healthy co-twin of an affected twin (not recorded which). Sequences were obtained from blood. The chain carries TRBV4-1 and TRBJ1-1; TCRdb returns TRBD1, unconfirmable since there is no DNA. CDR3 residues: CASSQAGQPGQEAFF.